Listed below are T cell receptor beta chains from one sample, sequenced in a study of CD8+ T cells in alopecia areata. Here immunoSEQ multiplex PCR was the method, and the copy in TCRdb shows in-frame clones only, minus some. The sample contains fewer than 110,000 clones, 55% of which appear only once. Sequencing was performed on CD4+ T cells sorted from blood. The receptors shown here come from a human donor in good health. The CDR3 runs from the conserved cysteine through the conserved F or W.

v_gene: TRBV18; j_gene: TRBJ2-1; CDR3aa: CASSPAQGNEQFF
v_gene: TRBV7-2; j_gene: TRBJ1-6; CDR3aa: CASSLGRGGNSPLHF
v_gene: TRBV4-1; j_gene: TRBJ1-3; CDR3aa: CASSHRRDRASGNTIYF
v_gene: TRBV6-6; j_gene: TRBJ1-1; CDR3aa: CASSYSIGVNTEAFF
v_gene: TRBV27; j_gene: TRBJ2-1; CDR3aa: CASRGFWGRDNEQFF
v_gene: TRBV9; j_gene: TRBJ1-1; CDR3aa: CASSVDRGEAFF
v_gene: TRBV30; j_gene: TRBJ1-3; CDR3aa: CAWSSQRTSSGNTIYF
v_gene: TRBV30; j_gene: TRBJ2-5; CDR3aa: CAWSKFRVRETQYF
v_gene: TRBV7-9; j_gene: TRBJ2-1; CDR3aa: CASSPQGGAKNEQFF
v_gene: TRBV29-1; j_gene: TRBJ2-5; CDR3aa: CSVAYPGDQETQYF
v_gene: TRBV7-8; j_gene: TRBJ2-7; CDR3aa: CASSLAVEQYF
v_gene: TRBV29-1; j_gene: TRBJ2-5; CDR3aa: CSVDRGTETQYF
v_gene: TRBV7-9; j_gene: TRBJ1-4; CDR3aa: CASSRSGDQRKLFF
v_gene: TRBV7-6; j_gene: TRBJ2-5; CDR3aa: CASTQQGQETQYF
v_gene: TRBV20-1; j_gene: TRBJ2-3; CDR3aa: CSARRTDTQYF